Shown below are 9 T cell receptor beta chains from a single sample sequenced in a study of T cells in women clearing cervical HPV infection. Using immunoSEQ multiplex PCR, the repertoire was profiled, and TCRdb retains in-frame clones only, with some absent. The listing records around 31,000 clones. The sequencing sample was made of blood buffy coat. These receptors were obtained from a woman aged 18-69 years with a cervical HPV16 infection that either progressed to CIN3+ or cleared (not recorded which).

Comments on this clone: The DNA ends 3 residues before the CDR3 does, and the rest of the CDR3 is filled in from the germline J gene. V usage is TRBV6-2 or TRBV6-3 and J usage is TRBJ2-4; 9 bases fit TRBD1. This CDR3 spans 16 amino acids. Germline V gene data show CDR1 as MNHEY and CDR2 as SVGEGT. The CDR3 protein is CASRKQGTGNNQPQYF. The CDR3 bases that were read are TGTGCCAGCAGAAAACAAGGGACAGGGAACAATCAGCCT.

Notes on this clone: The read ends 3 residues shy of where the CDR3 ends; the end is completed using the germline J gene. The V gene is TRBV20-1, the J gene TRBJ2-7, with 7 bases matching TRBD1. Germline V gene data show CDR1 as DFQATT and CDR2 as SNEGSKA (reference sequence). The CDR3 runs to 14 residues. V was clipped by 6 bases and J by 4 bases; unmatched bases: 12. The CDR3 reads CSAIYGDRDYEQYF. The CDR3 bases that were read are TGCAGTGCCATCTACGGGGACAGAGATTACGAG.

With respect to this clone: The read comes to an end 3 residues before the CDR3 does, leaving the germline J gene to fill in the end. The gene calls are TRBV18 and TRBJ2-3; D may be TRBD1 (6 bases). This CDR3 is 14 amino acids long. Germline-derived CDR1 and CDR2 are KGHSH and LQKENI. The CDR3 loop is CASSPRTDWETQYF. The part of the CDR3 DNA that was read is TGTGCCAGCTCACCACGGACAGATTGGGAGACG.

On this clone itself: Sequencing ends 3 residues short of the CDR3 end; the germline J gene provides the rest. The genes are TRBV5-4 and TRBJ2-2; no reliable D call. The germline V and J ends were trimmed by 0 bases and 7 bases, with 13 bases remaining between them. CDR1 is SGHNT and CDR2 is YYREEE in the germline V gene (reference sequence). The CDR3 is made up of 15 amino acids. The CDR3 bases that were read are TGTGCCAGCAGCTTGGGCTCCCGGTTTGGCGGGGAG. Amino acid sequence: CASSLGSRFGGE. The complete CDR3 sequence is CASSLGSRFGGELFF.

A note on this clone: The read falls 3 residues short of the CDR3 end, and the missing part is taken from the germline J gene. The chain carries TRBV19 and TRBJ1-4; possible D gene TRBD1, 5 bases. The CDR3 has 16 amino acids. The V gene's germline CDR1 is LNHDA and CDR2 SQIVND (reference sequence). The CDR3 DNA, read in part, is TGTGCCAGTAGTCCCTGGGGGGACTCTGGGGCCAACGTA. Translated: CASSPWGDSGANV. The full CDR3 reads CASSPWGDSGANVLFF.

The CDR3 protein is CASSSQASGYEQYF. CDR3 DNA, as far as it was read: TGTGCCAGCAGCTCCCAGGCAAGTGGGTACGAG. The chain joins TRBV7-9 to TRBJ2-7, with no clear D. The CDR3 end lies 3 residues beyond the end of the read and is filled in from the germline J gene. The germline V gene encodes CDR1 SEHNR and CDR2 FQNEAQ (reference sequence). This CDR3 comprises 14 residues. Trimming removed 4 bases from V and 4 bases from J, with 14 bases in between. Combining the CDR3 with reference TRBV7-9 and TRBJ2-7 gives the whole variable domain DTGVSQNPRHKITKRGQNVTFRCDPISEHNRLYWYRQTLGQGPEFLTYFQNEAQLEKSRLLSDRFSAERPKGSFSTLEIQRTEQGDSAMYLCASSSQASGYEQYFGPGTRLTVT.

Concerning this clone: Coverage ceases 3 residues before the CDR3 finishes, and the germline J gene fills in the end. The rearrangement links TRBV5-4 to TRBJ2-1; 8 nucleotides align to TRBD2. Germline V gene sequence: CDR1 SGHNT, CDR2 YYREEE (reference sequence). V dropped 0 bases and J dropped 3; count of bases not matched to a gene: 2. CDR3 length: 15 amino acids. The CDR3 loop reads CASSLGAGGYNEQFF. The sequenced part of the CDR3 DNA is TGTGCCAGCAGCTTGGGCGCGGGGGGCTACAATGAG.

On this clone: Coverage ceases 3 residues before the CDR3 finishes, and the germline J gene fills in the end. This chain joins TRBV7-9 and TRBJ2-3; tentative D call: TRBD1 (5 bases). There are 14 residues in the CDR3. The V gene's germline CDR1 is SEHNR and CDR2 FQNEAQ (reference sequence). CDR3 DNA, as far as it was read: TGTGCCAGCAGCCGGACGACAGATAATCAGCCG. Its translation: CASSRTTDNQP. The complete CDR3 protein is CASSRTTDNQPQYF.

As to this clone: With the read ending 3 residues before the CDR3 end, the germline J gene is used to fill in that end. J is TRBJ1-1 and V is TRBV7-9; 7 bases agree with TRBD1. Germline CDR1 SEHNR, CDR2 FQNEAQ (reference sequence). This CDR3 is built from 15 residues. J gave up 4 bases and V 4 bases, and 9 bases lay outside the gene matches. The CDR3 bases that were read are TGTGCCAGCAGCTCAAAAAGGGGGCAAGGCACTGAA. Translated, it gives CASSSKRGQGTE. The full CDR3 protein is CASSSKRGQGTEAFF.